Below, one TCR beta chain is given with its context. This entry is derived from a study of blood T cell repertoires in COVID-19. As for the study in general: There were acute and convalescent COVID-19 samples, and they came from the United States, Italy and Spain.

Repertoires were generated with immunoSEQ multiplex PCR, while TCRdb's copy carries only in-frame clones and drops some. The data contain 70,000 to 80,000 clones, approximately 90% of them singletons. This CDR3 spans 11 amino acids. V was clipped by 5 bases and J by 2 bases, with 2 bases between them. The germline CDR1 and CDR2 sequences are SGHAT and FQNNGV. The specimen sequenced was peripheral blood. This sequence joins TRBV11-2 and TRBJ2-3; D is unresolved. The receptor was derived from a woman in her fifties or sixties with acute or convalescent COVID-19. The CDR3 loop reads CASSHTDTQYF. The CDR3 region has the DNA TGTGCCAGCAGCCACACAGATACGCAGTATTTT. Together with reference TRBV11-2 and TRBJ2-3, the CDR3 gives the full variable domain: EAGVAQSPRYKIIEKRQSVAFWCNPISGHATLYWYQQILGQGPKLLIQFQNNGVVDDSQLPKDRFSAERLKGVDSTLKIQPAKLEDSAVYLCASSHTDTQYFGPGTRLTVL.